These T cell receptor beta chains were read from a single sample in a study of Ad26.COV2.S vaccination and SARS-CoV-2 variants. Assay used: immunoSEQ multiplex PCR; TCRdb lists only in-frame clones, some missing. This table holds more than 250,000 clones, 80% to 90% found once. The specimen was peripheral blood, collected in a trial of Ad26.COV2.S vaccine versus placebo. The source of these receptors is a person aged 18-65 years who received the Ad26.COV2.S COVID-19 vaccine or a placebo. CDR3s include the opening cysteine and the closing phenylalanine or tryptophan. The order of the fields is V gene, J gene, clone size, D gene, CDR3 protein, CDR3 DNA. The D gene is left open where the match is weak. Size tells how often a clone was seen (once, few, many) or the class of an expanded clone, and some rows leave it out.

TRBV7-6	TRBJ2-3	few	.	CASSRDTASTDTQYF	TGTGCCAGCAGTAGGGATACCGCTAGCACAGATACGCAGTATTTT
TRBV5-1	TRBJ1-2	.	.	CASSWEGDYRGYTF	TGCGCCAGCAGCTGGGAGGGGGATTATCGAGGCTACACCTTC
TRBV2	TRBJ2-3	few	TRBD1	CASRSGQGLTDTQYF	TGTGCCAGCAGGTCGGGACAGGGATTGACAGATACGCAGTATTTT
TRBV2	TRBJ1-1	.	.	CASSETGRMNTEAFF	TGTGCCAGCAGTGAGACGGGGCGGATGAACACTGAAGCTTTCTTT
TRBV6-2/TRBV6-3	TRBJ2-3	.	.	CASSYRGTSSTDTQYF	TGTGCCAGCAGTTACCGGGGGACGTCTAGCACAGATACGCAGTATTTT
TRBV9	TRBJ1-4	.	.	CASSVSPEGGRKLFF	TGTGCCAGCAGCGTAAGTCCCGAGGGGGGAAGAAAACTGTTTTTT
TRBV6-5	TRBJ2-5	.	TRBD2	CASKQIAGVIETQYF	TGTGCCAGCAAACAGATAGCGGGAGTGATCGAGACCCAGTACTTC
TRBV6-2/TRBV6-3	TRBJ2-2	.	.	CASSYSGQKSNTGELFF	TGTGCCAGCAGTTACTCGGGACAAAAGTCGAACACCGGGGAGCTGTTTTTT
TRBV19	TRBJ1-2	.	.	CASSLMGQPFLNYGYTF	TGTGCCAGTTCCCTAATGGGGCAGCCATTCTTAAACTATGGCTACACCTTC
TRBV18	TRBJ1-1	few	.	CASSPGAGRAEAFF	TGTGCCAGCTCACCAGGGGCAGGGCGGGCTGAAGCTTTCTTT
TRBV7-6	TRBJ2-2	.	TRBD2	CASSLVAGEVTGELFF	TGTGCCAGCAGCTTAGTAGCGGGAGAGGTAACCGGGGAGCTGTTTTTT
TRBV19	TRBJ2-7	.	.	CASSTPGLYEQYF	TGTGCCAGTAGTACTCCAGGGCTCTACGAGCAGTACTTC
TRBV7-6	TRBJ2-2	.	TRBD2	CASSLGSLAGVDTGELFF	TGTGCCAGCAGCTTAGGGTCACTAGCGGGAGTCGACACCGGGGAGCTGTTTTTT
TRBV4-1	TRBJ1-5	.	.	CASSQGAASNQPQHF	TGCGCCAGCAGCCAAGGAGCGGCGTCCAATCAGCCCCAGCATTTT
TRBV2	TRBJ1-2	.	.	CASHPLGQTLYGYTF	TGTGCCAGCCACCCCCTGGGGCAGACCCTTTATGGCTACACCTTC
TRBV7-2	TRBJ1-1	once	.	CASSLARDGEAFF	TGTGCCAGCAGCTTAGCTCGGGACGGGGAAGCTTTCTTT
TRBV6-5	TRBJ2-7	few	TRBD2	CASSYGGVAGTREQYF	TGTGCCAGCAGTTACGGGGGTGTAGCGGGGACCAGGGAGCAGTACTTC
TRBV19	TRBJ2-2	.	.	CASSIDLTRRVTNTGELFF	TGTGCCAGTAGTATAGATCTCACGCGCAGGGTCACGAACACCGGGGAGCTGTTTTTT
TRBV5-1	TRBJ2-3	.	.	CASSRRQESTDTQYF	TGCGCCAGCAGTCGAAGACAGGAGAGCACAGATACGCAGTATTTT
TRBV5-1	TRBJ2-7	once	TRBD1	CASSPIGGTAYEQYF	TGCGCCAGCAGCCCCATAGGTGGGACAGCCTACGAGCAGTACTTC
TRBV6-1	TRBJ1-1	.	TRBD1	CASSEKTGGVTEAFF	TGTGCCAGCAGTGAAAAGACAGGGGGTGTTACTGAAGCTTTCTTT
TRBV6-2/TRBV6-3	TRBJ2-2	.	TRBD2	CASSPLSGRPFTGELFF	TGTGCCAGCAGTCCCCTTAGCGGGCGCCCCTTCACCGGGGAGCTGTTTTTT
TRBV18	TRBJ1-1	.	.	CASSPDLVTEAFF	TGTGCCAGCTCACCCGATCTCGTCACTGAAGCTTTCTTT
TRBV19	TRBJ2-7	.	.	CASRDLPSSYEQYF	TGTGCCAGCCGGGACCTCCCGAGCTCCTACGAGCAGTACTTC
TRBV6-4	TRBJ1-3	.	.	CASGYRGQSGNTIYF	TGTGCCAGCGGATATCGGGGCCAGTCTGGAAACACCATATATTTT
TRBV7-2	TRBJ1-3	.	TRBD1	CASSQNTGGSGNTIYF	TGTGCCAGCAGCCAGAATACAGGGGGCTCTGGAAACACCATATATTTT
TRBV3-1/TRBV3-2	TRBJ1-5	.	TRBD1	CASSYGQGGNQPQHF	TGTGCCAGCAGCTATGGACAGGGTGGCAATCAGCCCCAGCATTTT
TRBV5-8	TRBJ2-1	.	.	CASSSLPGGQGEQFF	TGTGCCAGCAGCTCCCTTCCCGGGGGCCAGGGTGAGCAGTTCTTC
TRBV27	TRBJ1-6	.	TRBD1	CASSLNGQGYSPLHF	TGTGCCAGCAGTTTAAACGGACAGGGCTATTCACCCCTCCACTTT
TRBV7-9	TRBJ2-5	.	.	CASSLAATRTQETQYF	TGTGCCAGCAGCTTAGCGGCGACTAGAACCCAAGAGACCCAGTACTTC
TRBV5-1	TRBJ2-7	.	.	CASTLFLGNEQYF	TGCGCCAGCACCCTGTTCCTGGGAAACGAGCAGTACTTC
TRBV2	TRBJ2-6	.	.	CASSERSSGANVLTF	TGTGCCAGCAGTGAGCGAAGCTCTGGGGCCAACGTCCTGACTTTC
TRBV7-6	TRBJ1-1	.	TRBD1	CASSSGTGPATEAFF	TGTGCCAGCAGCTCTGGGACAGGCCCTGCCACTGAAGCTTTCTTT
TRBV7-2	TRBJ2-3	.	TRBD2	CASSPRGRGGSVTQYF	TGTGCCAGCAGCCCTAGGGGCCGGGGGGGCAGTGTTACGCAGTATTTT
TRBV10-1	TRBJ1-2	.	.	CASSESVQDYGYTF	TGCGCCAGCAGTGAGTCGGTCCAGGACTATGGCTACACCTTC
TRBV2	TRBJ2-5	.	TRBD2	CASRTTSGQETQYF	TGTGCCAGCAGAACGACTAGCGGCCAAGAGACCCAGTACTTC
TRBV6-5	TRBJ1-5	.	.	CASSSGGNSNQPQHF	TGTGCCAGCAGTTCGGGGGGCAATAGCAATCAGCCCCAGCATTTT
TRBV7-9	TRBJ2-7	.	.	CASSRWTPLLEQYF	TGTGCCAGCAGCCGATGGACTCCCCTTCTTGAGCAGTACTTC
TRBV29-1	TRBJ2-2	.	TRBD2	CSVEAGAGETGELFF	TGCAGCGTTGAAGCCGGGGCGGGGGAAACCGGGGAGCTGTTTTTT
TRBV5-1	TRBJ1-5	.	.	CASSRGVDPNQPQHF	TGCGCCAGCAGCCGAGGGGTGGACCCAAATCAGCCCCAGCATTTT
TRBV13	TRBJ2-7	.	.	CASSVGEVSYEQYF	TGTGCCAGCAGCGTTGGGGAGGTATCCTACGAGCAGTACTTC
TRBV4-1	TRBJ2-7	few	.	CASSQTPSGYEQYF	TGCGCCAGCAGCCAAACACCTTCGGGCTACGAGCAGTACTTC
TRBV19	TRBJ2-1	few	.	CASSPLASGYNEQFF	TGTGCCAGTAGTCCCCTAGCGTCAGGGTACAATGAGCAGTTCTTC
TRBV5-4	TRBJ2-7	.	.	CASSSRVSSYEQYF	TGTGCCAGCAGCTCGCGGGTGAGCTCCTACGAGCAGTACTTC
TRBV5-1	TRBJ2-7	.	.	CASSLLGLPYEQYF	TGCGCCAGCAGCTTGTTAGGGTTGCCCTACGAGCAGTACTTC
TRBV10-3	TRBJ2-7	.	.	CAIRGSQGPTYEQYF	TGTGCCATCCGGGGCAGTCAGGGGCCGACCTACGAGCAGTACTTC
TRBV30	TRBJ1-2	.	.	CAWTGINYGYTF	TGTGCCTGGACAGGGATAAACTATGGCTACACCTTC
TRBV19	TRBJ1-1	.	.	CASSLSGEAFF	TGTGCCAGTAGCCTCTCGGGAGAAGCTTTCTTT
TRBV7-2	TRBJ1-1	.	TRBD1	CASSFERQGTEAFF	TGTGCCAGCAGCTTCGAGCGACAGGGAACTGAAGCTTTCTTT
TRBV29-1	TRBJ2-1	.	TRBD2	CSGRTSGNEQFF	TGCAGCGGGCGGACTAGTGGGAATGAGCAGTTCTTC
TRBV10-3	TRBJ2-7	few	TRBD1	CATRDRGSYEQYF	TGTGCCACCCGAGACAGGGGGAGCTACGAGCAGTACTTC
TRBV4-2	TRBJ2-2	.	TRBD2	CASSQGLAEGRAGELFF	TGTGCCAGCAGCCAAGGACTAGCGGAGGGGAGGGCCGGGGAGCTGTTTTTT
TRBV6-5	TRBJ2-7	.	.	CASSYSGLTYEQYF	TGTGCCAGCAGTTACTCCGGGCTTACCTACGAGCAGTACTTC
TRBV30	TRBJ2-7	.	.	CAWKRFPIEQYF	TGTGCCTGGAAAAGGTTTCCTATCGAGCAGTACTTC
TRBV5-1	TRBJ1-2	once	TRBD1	CASSLQGGTGYGYTF	TGCGCCAGCAGCTTGCAAGGGGGCACGGGGTATGGCTACACCTTC
TRBV29-1	TRBJ1-1	.	.	CSVGGRVGTEAFF	TGCAGCGTTGGGGGCAGGGTTGGTACTGAAGCTTTCTTT
TRBV5-8	TRBJ1-1	.	.	CASSPGLLRGNTEAFF	TGTGCCAGCAGCCCCGGACTACTACGGGGGAACACTGAAGCTTTCTTT
TRBV9	TRBJ2-1	.	.	CASSVALGGAYNEQFF	TGTGCCAGCAGCGTAGCTTTAGGCGGAGCCTACAATGAGCAGTTCTTC